The clone carrying this T cell receptor beta chain was seen ten or more times. Trimming shortened V by 3 bases and J by 4 bases, and 31 bases separated the two germline ends. CDR1 is SEHNR and CDR2 is FQNEAQ in the germline V gene (reference sequence). The CDR3 spans 21 residues. The data originate from a study of regulatory T cells in long-lasting Graves disease. Study as a whole: Prior antithyroid drug treatment in newly diagnosed Graves' patients lasted under 3 months.

Researchers made TCR beta libraries by using iRepertoire HTBI primers and running Arm-PCR on CDR3 regions. Per the authors' pipeline: Across the samples, identification revealed 55 to 75 TRBV and some 14 TRBJ segments. TCRdb itself ran the multiplex PCR reads through MiXCR, one entry per CDR3 protein. TCRdb's processing, not the authors', yielded these V and J calls. Among some 250,000 distinct CDR3 sequences, about 18% were seen once, and the ten largest hold approximately 15%. The sample's time point: newly diagnosed GD, antithyroid drugs for less than 3 months. Making the TCR library involved RNA that had been extracted from PBMCs. These data are also associated with another study on T cells in Graves' hyperthyroidism and ophthalmopathy. That source adds: Patients aged 18 to 65 with hyperthyroidism were newly diagnosed, with duration under 2 months.

The origin of this receptor is a woman aged 30 to 39 with Graves disease. The chain uses TRBV7-9 and TRBJ1-3; D is possibly TRBD1 (6 bases). This specimen consisted of peripheral blood mononuclear cells (PBMCs), obtained at new diagnosis, from a patient treated with antithyroid drugs. CDR3: CASSFIFQRDKRIWPGNTIYF. The CDR3 coding sequence is TGTGCCAGCAGCTTTATCTTCCAACGGGACAAGAGGATATGGCCCGGAAACACCATATATTTT.